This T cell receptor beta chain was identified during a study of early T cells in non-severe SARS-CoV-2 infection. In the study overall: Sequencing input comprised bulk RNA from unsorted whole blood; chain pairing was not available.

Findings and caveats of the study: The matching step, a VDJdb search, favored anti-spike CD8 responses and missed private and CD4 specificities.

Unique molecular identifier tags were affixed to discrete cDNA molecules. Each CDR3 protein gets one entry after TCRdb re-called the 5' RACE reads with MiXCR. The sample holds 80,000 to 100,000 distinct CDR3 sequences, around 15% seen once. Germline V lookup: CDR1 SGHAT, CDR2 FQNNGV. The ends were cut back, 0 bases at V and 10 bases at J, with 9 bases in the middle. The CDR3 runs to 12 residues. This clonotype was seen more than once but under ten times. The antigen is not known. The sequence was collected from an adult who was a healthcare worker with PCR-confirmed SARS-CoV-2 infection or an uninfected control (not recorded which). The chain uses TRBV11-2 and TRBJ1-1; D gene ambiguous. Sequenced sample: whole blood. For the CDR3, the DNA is TGTGCCAGCAGCTTAGATGGGCGAGTAGCTTTCTTT. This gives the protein CASSLDGRVAFF.